The 8 T cell receptor beta chains below all came from one sample that was sequenced in a study of blood T cell repertoires in COVID-19. Assay used: immunoSEQ multiplex PCR; TCRdb lists only in-frame clones, some missing. The sample lists fewer than 75,000 clones; roughly 73% were seen once. Material for sequencing was peripheral blood. The receptors shown here come from an older woman with acute or convalescent COVID-19.

V usage is TRBV5-1 and J usage is TRBJ2-7, with D tentatively TRBD1 (5 bases). CDR3 size: 11 residues. Trimming took off 2 bases at V and 10 bases at J, with 10 bases between the two ends. CDR1 and CDR2 from the germline V gene are SGHRS and YFSETQ. The CDR3 loop reads CASSLKGAQYF. The CDR3 nucleotides read TGCGCCAGCAGCTTAAAAGGGGCTCAGTACTTC.

The J gene is TRBJ1-3, the V gene TRBV6-6; TRBD1 is a possible D gene (5 bases). The germline V and J ends were trimmed by 6 bases and 2 bases, with 11 bases remaining between them. Germline V gene lookup returns CDR1 MNHNY and CDR2 SVGAGI (reference sequence). This CDR3 contains 14 residues. CDR3 residues: CASRGGSTGNTIYF. As DNA, the CDR3 is TGTGCCAGCAGGGGGGGGTCCACTGGAAACACCATATATTTT.

V is TRBV2 and J is TRBJ1-1, with a possible D match to TRBD1 (5 bases). From germline, CDR1 is SNHLY and CDR2 FYNNEI. With 9 bases removed from V and 2 bases from J, the gap between germline ends came to 16 bases. The CDR3 contains 14 residues. The chain's CDR3 is CAREETQVNTEAFF. The CDR3 coding sequence is TGTGCCAGGGAAGAGACACAGGTAAACACTGAAGCTTTCTTT.

The chain couples TRBV30 to TRBJ1-1; TRBD1 agrees at 7 bases. V shed 6 bases, J shed 6 bases, and the junction held 7 bases outside the gene matches. Looked up from germline, CDR1 is GTSNPN and CDR2 is SVGIG (reference sequence). This CDR3 is 12 amino acids long. The CDR3 here is CACQGGTPEAFF. CDR3 DNA sequence: TGTGCCTGTCAGGGGGGCACCCCTGAAGCTTTCTTT.

The chain employs TRBV20-1 and TRBJ2-6, with D maybe TRBD1 (5 bases). Germline CDR1 DFQATT, CDR2 SNEGSKA (reference sequence). CDR3 length: 15 residues. Between the trimmed V and J ends, which lost 3 bases and 2 bases, there was a span of 11 bases. The CDR3 here is CSASVTAAGANVLTF. The CDR3 nucleotides read TGCAGTGCTAGTGTGACAGCTGCTGGGGCCAACGTCCTGACTTTC.

This chain connects TRBV7-8 to TRBJ2-5; possibly TRBD1 for D (5 bases). The CDR3 extends over 15 amino acids. Germline V gene data show CDR1 as SGHVS and CDR2 as FQNEAQ. V lost 3 bases and J lost 2, with 13 bases in between. CDR3: CASSFRDRRQETQYF. CDR3 DNA: TGTGCCAGCAGCTTCCGAGACAGAAGACAAGAGACCCAGTACTTC. The complete variable domain, with remaining parts taken from reference TRBV7-8 and TRBJ2-5, reads GAGVSQSPRYKVAKRGQDVALRCDPISGHVSLFWYQQALGQGPEFLTYFQNEAQLDKSGLPSDRFFAERPEGSVSTLKIQRTQQEDSAVYLCASSFRDRRQETQYFGPGTRLLVL.

This clone was seen a few times. The chain carries TRBV15 and TRBJ2-1, with a weak D call TRBD1 (5 bases). Trimming left V 5 bases short and J 7 bases short, with 9 bases between. CDR1 LNHNV and CDR2 YYDKDF come from the germline V gene (reference sequence). This CDR3 contains 12 residues. This CDR3 reads CATSPYRNEQFF. CDR3 sequence (DNA): TGTGCCACCAGCCCATACAGGAATGAGCAGTTCTTC.

This clone was seen a few times. The V gene is TRBV5-1, the J gene TRBJ2-3, with a tentative D call TRBD2 (5 bases). Trimming took 2 bases from V and 4 from J, leaving 11 bases between them. CDR3 size: 14 residues. CDR1 is SGHRS, CDR2 YFSETQ, per germline. The CDR3 loop is CASSLSGFPDTQYF. The CDR3 DNA is TGCGCCAGCAGCTTATCGGGGTTCCCAGATACGCAGTATTTT. Combining the CDR3 with reference TRBV5-1 and TRBJ2-3 gives the whole variable domain KAGVTQTPRYLIKTRGQQVTLSCSPISGHRSVSWYQQTPGQGLQFLFEYFSETQRNKGNFPGRFSGRQFSNSRSEMNVSTLELGDSALYLCASSLSGFPDTQYFGPGTRLTVL.